Listed below are T cell receptor beta chains from one sample, sequenced in a study of healthy donors' naive CD4 and CD8 T cells. TCRdb passed the reads through MiXCR, listing each CDR3 protein once. The table records approximately 200,000 distinct CDR3 sequences, about four fifths of them present only once. Sequenced: naive CD4+ and CD8+ T cells sorted from blood, pooled from several donors. These receptors all stem from a pool of human donors in good health; the sample pools cells from several healthy donors. Each CDR3 is given with its conserved first and last residue. The D gene is left open where the match is weak. The size entry is marked missing in some rows and otherwise reads once, few, many or a size class.

j_gene	abundance	d_gene	v_gene	CDR3nt	CDR3aa
TRBJ2-7	-	TRBD1	TRBV20-1	TGCAGTGCTAGAGATCTAAGGGACAGTACAGGCGAGCAGTACTTC	CSARDLRDSTGEQYF
TRBJ1-5	-	-	TRBV20-1	TGCAGTGCCCCGGAACCGGGGAAGAGCAATCAGCCCCAGCATTTT	CSAPEPGKSNQPQHF
TRBJ2-7	-	TRBD1	TRBV7-6	TGTGCCAGCAGCTTGGAGGGGAACAGGGGGCGCCACTACGAGCAGTACTTC	CASSLEGNRGRHYEQYF
TRBJ2-7	-	-	TRBV6-5	TGTGCCAGCAGTTACTCATCCGCCTACGCCTACGAGCAGTACTTC	CASSYSSAYAYEQYF
TRBJ2-1	-	-	TRBV30	TGTGCCTGGGGTGTACCACGGACTTTCCCCCACAATGAGCAGTTCTTC	CAWGVPRTFPHNEQFF
TRBJ2-3	-	TRBD2	TRBV6-5	TGTGCCGGCAGTTACCAGCGGGGTAGCACAGATACGCAGTATTTT	CAGSYQRGSTDTQYF
TRBJ1-3	once	-	TRBV6-6	TGTGCCAGCAGTTACCCCAGTGACACCACGGGTAACACCATATATTTT	CASSYPSDTTGNTIYF
TRBJ1-1	few	-	TRBV30	TGTGCCTACCAAGGTAGCAGGCGCACTGAAGCTTTCTTT	CAYQGSRRTEAFF
TRBJ2-4	once	-	TRBV6-6	TGTGCCACCGACGCGGCCAAAAACATTCAGTACTTC	CATDAAKNIQYF
TRBJ2-7	-	-	TRBV13	TGTGCCAGCAGGATATCGGGAGTCCTTAACTACGAGCAGTACTTC	CASRISGVLNYEQYF
TRBJ1-2	-	-	TRBV30	TGTGCCTGGAGTGTAGGGTCGGCAAAGGGCTACACCTTC	CAWSVGSAKGYTF
TRBJ1-1	-	-	TRBV18	TGTGCCAGCACTCAGACAGGTGGCACTGAAGCTTTCTTT	CASTQTGGTEAFF
TRBJ1-1	-	-	TRBV6-5	TGTGCCAGCACCCCCTCTGGCACTGAAGCTTTCTTT	CASTPSGTEAFF
TRBJ2-1	-	TRBD2	TRBV29-1	TGCAGCGTTCAACTAATAGCGGGAGGGGCGTACAATGAGCAGTTCTTC	CSVQLIAGGAYNEQFF
TRBJ1-5	-	-	TRBV29-1	TGCAGCGTTGACGGGGGAAGCAATCAGCCCCAGCATTTT	CSVDGGSNQPQHF
TRBJ2-2	-	-	TRBV29-1	TGCAGCGCCCGGACTAACCCCGGGGAGCTGTTTTTT	CSARTNPGELFF
TRBJ1-1	few	-	TRBV6-2/TRBV6-3	TGTGCCAGCAGCCCAGGTGGCCACACTGAAGCTTTCTTT	CASSPGGHTEAFF
TRBJ1-2	-	-	TRBV6-5	TGTGCCAGCAGCCCACAGGGTTCGAGGGGCTACACCTTC	CASSPQGSRGYTF
TRBJ2-7	-	-	TRBV19	TGTGCCAGTAGTATAGGGCCTAGTTCCTACGAGCAGTACTTC	CASSIGPSSYEQYF
TRBJ2-1	-	-	TRBV20-1	TGCAGTGCTAGATCCAGGGTTTCTTACAATGAGCAGTTCTTC	CSARSRVSYNEQFF
TRBJ2-1	once	TRBD2	TRBV5-1	TGCGCCAGCAGCCCTGTGAGTACTAGCGGGAGGGATGAGCAGTTCTTC	CASSPVSTSGRDEQFF
TRBJ2-1	-	-	TRBV18	TGTGCCAGCTCACCCCCGTGGGGTTCTGAGCAGTTCTTC	CASSPPWGSEQFF
TRBJ2-7	once	-	TRBV5-1	TGCGCCAGCAGCTCGCGGCCGTGGCAACCGCAATTTCGGTCCTACGAGCAGTACTTC	CASSSRPWQPQFRSYEQYF
TRBJ2-7	-	TRBD1	TRBV15	TGTGCTACCAGCAAAACCGGGACAGGGTACTACGAGCAGTACTTC	CATSKTGTGYYEQYF
TRBJ1-1	-	-	TRBV12-3/TRBV12-4	TGTGCCAGCAGGTCCTGGACGGTGAACACTGAAGCTTTCTTT	CASRSWTVNTEAFF
TRBJ1-1	-	-	TRBV29-1	TGCAGCGTTGTCGTGGGGGGTGAAGCTTTCTTT	CSVVVGGEAFF
TRBJ2-7	-	-	TRBV29-1	TGCAGCGTTGTCGTCAGGGTGGCCTACGAGCAGTACTTC	CSVVVRVAYEQYF
TRBJ2-7	-	-	TRBV29-1	TGCAGCGCCCGCCGTATTGGAATTGCCGAGCAGTACTTC	CSARRIGIAEQYF
TRBJ1-1	-	-	TRBV6-2/TRBV6-3	TGTGCCAGCAGTTACGGTAGGCAGATTTCCCACACTGAAGCTTTCTTT	CASSYGRQISHTEAFF
TRBJ2-5	-	-	TRBV6-2/TRBV6-3	TGTGCCAGCAGTTACTCGAAAGGGCTCGAGACCCAGTACTTC	CASSYSKGLETQYF
TRBJ1-6	-	-	TRBV6-5	TGTGCCAGCAGCCGAGAGGGTGGGTCCAATTCACCCCTCCACTTT	CASSREGGSNSPLHF
TRBJ1-3	-	TRBD1	TRBV12-3/TRBV12-4	TGTGCCAGCAGTCTGGACAGGGGGTCGACTCCGACTGGAAACACCATATATTTT	CASSLDRGSTPTGNTIYF
TRBJ1-3	-	-	TRBV15	TGTGCCACCACCCTGGGGACCGGAAACACCATATATTTT	CATTLGTGNTIYF
TRBJ2-7	-	TRBD2	TRBV29-1	TGCAGCGTTGTACTAGCGGGAGACAGAAGGTACGAGCAGTACTTC	CSVVLAGDRRYEQYF
TRBJ1-2	-	TRBD1	TRBV27	TGTGCCAGCAGCCCCGGGACAGGGGGCATGGTCTATGGCTACACCTTC	CASSPGTGGMVYGYTF
TRBJ2-2	-	-	TRBV29-1	TGCAGCGTTATGTCCTTGGGGGAGCTGTTTTTT	CSVMSLGELFF
TRBJ1-1	-	-	TRBV29-1	TGCAGCGTTAGGGTGTACACTGAAGCTTTCTTT	CSVRVYTEAFF
TRBJ2-2	-	-	TRBV27	TGTGCCAGCAGCCCCCTGGATCCCGGGGAGCTGTTTTTT	CASSPLDPGELFF
TRBJ1-1	-	-	TRBV28	TGTGCCAGCAGTTTAGCAGATACGAACACTGAAGCTTTCTTT	CASSLADTNTEAFF
TRBJ1-5	-	-	TRBV15	TGTGCCACCAGCAGAGATCTTGGGCCTAATCAGCCCCAGCATTTT	CATSRDLGPNQPQHF
TRBJ2-7	-	-	TRBV11-2	TGTGCCAGCAGCTTATCGTGGACAAGTAGCTCCTACGAGCAGTACTTC	CASSLSWTSSSYEQYF
TRBJ1-1	-	-	TRBV5-1	TGCGCCAGCAGTGGGGTGGTAACTGAAGCTTTCTTT	CASSGVVTEAFF